The text below deals with one TCR beta chain. As processed by the authors: Amplification from reference gene primers served as the basis for estimated nucleated cell counts. Assay: immunoSEQ multiplex PCR; the TCRdb copy retains only in-frame clones and omits some. V, J and clone size reflect that table, while D and trimming were determined from the DNA. Of hundreds of thousands of clones listed, 88% are singletons. J gave up 5 bases and V 3 bases, and 11 bases lay outside the gene matches. This CDR3 contains 16 residues. CDR1 and CDR2 from the germline V gene are SGHKS and YYEKEE (reference sequence). The data originate from a study of blood T cell repertoires in COVID-19. For the study at large: Material from acute and convalescent COVID-19 was sourced from the United States, Italy and Spain. From T cells, B-cell-depleted T cells, or PBMCs came the material, which was cDNA or gDNA.

The V gene is TRBV5-5, the J gene TRBJ2-5; 9 nucleotides line up with TRBD1. The sequence was obtained from a woman in her twenties or thirties with acute or convalescent COVID-19. Sample: peripheral blood. The CDR3 nucleotides are TGTGCCAGCAGCTCGGGACAGGGTGGTTCTTTGGAGACCCAGTACTTC. Its protein is CASSSGQGGSLETQYF.